This T cell receptor (beta chain) was sequenced for a study of cytomegalovirus exposure and HLA in healthy donors. Overall study context: The 110 or so validation repertoires used the same platform as the 500 to 700 first-cohort repertoires, a later analysis reported.

The donors were in the roughly 130-subject validation cohort, distinct from the roughly 720-subject first cohort. Comments on this clone: The antigen remains unidentified.

V was trimmed by 5 bases and J by 3 bases, leaving 11 bases between them. Germline V CDR1 and CDR2: SEHNR, FQNEAQ (reference sequence). This CDR3 spans 14 amino acids. General observations from the study: A later analysis found first-cohort TCR clusters tended to co-occur in the approximately 110 validation repertoires.

Clones were sequenced by immunoSEQ multiplex PCR, and TCRdb holds only the in-frame ones, with some missing. The sample records 120,000 or so clones, 89% being singletons. The chain recombines TRBV7-9 with TRBJ1-5; D perhaps matches TRBD1 (5 bases). Specimen: PBMCs. This clonotype was obtained from a woman in her late teens or twenties in good health and CMV-seronegative. The DNA for the CDR3 is TGTGCCAGCAGCCAGGGAATTGACAATCAGCCCCAGCATTTT. As protein: CASSQGIDNQPQHF.